Listed below are T cell receptor beta chains from one sample, sequenced in a study of T-cell memory formation after mild COVID-19. MiXCR was run by TCRdb on the 5' RACE reads, yielding one entry per CDR3 protein. The sample has some 350,000 distinct CDR3 sequences, 10% to 15% seen once. Material for sequencing was PBMCs or a T cell subset sorted from them (not recorded which). The receptors were gathered from a man between 18 and 29 years old who had mild COVID-19 (a few samples of this study predate the infection). Cell type and time point are not known. CDR3s include the opening cysteine and the closing phenylalanine or tryptophan. A D gene is named only where the DNA matches it firmly. Clone size is stated in some rows and not others, as once, few, many or a class when expanded.

d_gene | abundance | j_gene | v_gene | CDR3nt | CDR3aa
NA | NA | TRBJ1-5 | TRBV3-1 | TGTGCCAGCAGCCAAGGGGATCGCGAGGTTCAGCCCCAGCATTTT | CASSQGDREVQPQHF
TRBD2 | few | TRBJ2-2 | TRBV2 | TGTGCCAGCAGCACCCGTCTCCTAGCGGGGGCGAACACCGGGGAGCTGTTTTTT | CASSTRLLAGANTGELFF
NA | NA | TRBJ2-2 | TRBV9 | TGTGCCAGCAGCGTAGAAGGGCGGGAACATCAGGAGCTGTTTTTT | CASSVEGREHQELFF
NA | few | TRBJ1-2 | TRBV29-1 | TGCAGCGTTGAAGATTACAGTCTCAACTATGGCTACACCTTC | CSVEDYSLNYGYTF
NA | NA | TRBJ1-2 | TRBV30 | TGTGCCTGGAGTGTACTGACTGGGTACTATGGCTACACCTTC | CAWSVLTGYYGYTF
TRBD2 | NA | TRBJ2-2 | TRBV7-6 | TGTGCCAGCAGCCCGATCGGGACTAGCGGGGATAACACCGGGGAGCTGTTTTTT | CASSPIGTSGDNTGELFF
TRBD1 | few | TRBJ1-1 | TRBV5-6 | TGTGCCAGCAGCATACCGGGACAGCTCATGAACACTGAAGCTTTCTTT | CASSIPGQLMNTEAFF
NA | NA | TRBJ1-6 | TRBV7-3 | TGTGCCAGCAGCTTAATGCCGCGAGGGAGGGATTCACCCCTCCACTTT | CASSLMPRGRDSPLHF
NA | NA | TRBJ2-4 | TRBV7-8 | TGTGCCAGCAGCTTCTTTGGCGGGGGCCTCCCCCACATTCAGTACTTC | CASSFFGGGLPHIQYF
NA | NA | TRBJ1-1 | TRBV6-2/TRBV6-3 | TGTGCCAGCTACCAATCGCCGGGACGGCAGAACACTGAAGCTTTCTTT | CASYQSPGRQNTEAFF
NA | many | TRBJ1-2 | TRBV5-1 | TGCGCCAGCAGCTTGGCGGGGCGTTTCACCCCCTTTGGCTACACCTTC | CASSLAGRFTPFGYTF
TRBD2 | few | TRBJ2-5 | TRBV5-4 | TGTGCCAGCAGCTTGGCGGTCTTAGCGGGGGCCCAAGAGACCCAGTACTTC | CASSLAVLAGAQETQYF
TRBD1 | few | TRBJ1-4 | TRBV27 | TGTGCCAGCAGCTTGACAGGGGGCCGCGGGGAAAAACTGTTTTTT | CASSLTGGRGEKLFF
NA | NA | TRBJ1-1 | TRBV4-1 | TGCGCCAGCAGCCAAGGGGGACCCCTGGGCACTGAAGCTTTCTTT | CASSQGGPLGTEAFF
NA | NA | TRBJ2-3 | TRBV5-6 | TGTGCCAGCAGCCCGCCCCGGGACATGACAGATACGCAGTATTTT | CASSPPRDMTDTQYF
TRBD1 | NA | TRBJ2-4 | TRBV10-3 | TGTGCCATCAGTGACAGGGGGTTAGCCAAAAACATTCAGTACTTC | CAISDRGLAKNIQYF
NA | NA | TRBJ1-1 | TRBV12-3/TRBV12-4 | TGTGCCAGCAGTTTATTACAGGGCGGTCGGACTGAAGCTTTCTTT | CASSLLQGGRTEAFF
NA | few | TRBJ2-7 | TRBV29-1 | TGCAGCGTTGCAGCAGGAACCTACGAGCAGTACTTC | CSVAAGTYEQYF
TRBD1 | NA | TRBJ1-5 | TRBV7-2 | TGTGCCAGCAGTCAACAGGGGGACCGGCAGCCCCAGCATTTT | CASSQQGDRQPQHF
NA | many | TRBJ1-5 | TRBV6-2/TRBV6-3 | TGTGCCAGCAGCTCGACAGGTGGGAATCAGCCCCAGCATTTT | CASSSTGGNQPQHF
TRBD2 | NA | TRBJ2-3 | TRBV7-9 | TGTGCCAGCAGGTCACGGGGAGGGCCAGATACGCAGTATTTT | CASRSRGGPDTQYF
NA | few | TRBJ2-1 | TRBV3-1 | TGTGCCAGCAGCCTCAGCGGTAGTGATGAGCAGTTCTTC | CASSLSGSDEQFF
TRBD1 | many | TRBJ1-6 | TRBV5-1 | TGCGCCAGCAGCTTGTCAGACACAGGGGGTCTCCTTGGCTCACCCCTCCACTTT | CASSLSDTGGLLGSPLHF
NA | many | TRBJ2-3 | TRBV12-3/TRBV12-4 | TGTGCCAGCAGCATCACAGATACGCAGTATTTT | CASSITDTQYF
TRBD2 | many | TRBJ2-1 | TRBV5-1 | TGCGCCAGCAGCTTGACTAGCGGGGGGGAACGTGAGCAGTTCTTC | CASSLTSGGEREQFF
NA | NA | TRBJ1-5 | TRBV6-5 | TGTGCCAGCAGGTCTTATCCACATAGCAATCAGCCCCAGCATTTT | CASRSYPHSNQPQHF
NA | NA | TRBJ1-2 | TRBV6-5 | TGTGCCAGCAGTTTTCACAGGGATAGTGGCTACACCTTC | CASSFHRDSGYTF
NA | few | TRBJ1-2 | TRBV7-2 | TGTGCCAGCAGCTTAAGTCGGGACACCTCTAACTATGGCTACACCTTC | CASSLSRDTSNYGYTF
NA | NA | TRBJ2-2 | TRBV27 | TGTGCCAGCAGTTTCGATATCCGGGGCGGGGAGCTGTTTTTT | CASSFDIRGGELFF